A single sample is the source of the 4 T cell receptor beta chains below, sequenced in a study of T-cell memory formation after mild COVID-19. One entry per CDR3 protein, called by TCRdb with MiXCR from the 5' RACE reads. The sample has roughly 220,000 distinct CDR3 sequences; about 9.2% are singletons. The specimen sequenced was PBMCs or a T cell subset sorted from them (not recorded which). These receptors were obtained from a man younger than 35 who had mild COVID-19 (a few samples of this study predate the infection). Cell type and time point are not known.

V is TRBV2 and J is TRBJ1-5, with D possibly being TRBD1 (6 bases). Germline-derived CDR1 and CDR2 are SNHLY and FYNNEI. V lost 4 bases and J 10 bases, leaving 17 bases between the germline ends. The CDR3 is made up of 14 amino acids. The CDR3 spells CASSVRGGDSPQHF. CDR3 bases: TGTGCCAGCAGTGTGAGAGGGGGGGACTCTCCCCAGCATTTT.

The V gene is TRBV9, the J gene TRBJ2-1; tentative D call: TRBD2 (6 bases). Germline lookup yields CDR1 SGDLS and CDR2 YYNGEE. V gave up 1 base and J gave up 2 bases, with 19 bases separating them. The CDR3 runs 18 residues. This CDR3 is CASSVLQPSGEAYNEQFF. The DNA for the CDR3 is TGTGCCAGCAGCGTACTCCAGCCTTCCGGGGAGGCCTACAATGAGCAGTTCTTC.

This clonotype was recorded many times. The chain employs TRBV12-3 or TRBV12-4 and TRBJ2-1, with TRBD2 matching over 10 bases. The V gene end was trimmed by 1 base and the J gene end by 5 bases; junction bases not matched to a gene: 2. The CDR3 totals 15 residues. In nucleotides, the CDR3 is TGTGCCAGCAGTTTAGAACTAGCGGGGAACAATGAGCAGTTCTTC. Amino acid sequence: CASSLELAGNNEQFF.

In its sample, this clonotype was seen a few times. The chain carries TRBV9 and TRBJ1-4; possibly TRBD1 for D (6 bases). The CDR3 spans 14 residues. V gave up 3 bases and J gave up 7 bases, with 13 bases separating them. Germline CDR1 SGDLS, CDR2 YYNGEE. CDR3 sequence: CASSEGRGGEKLFF. Here the CDR3 DNA reads TGTGCCAGCAGCGAAGGCAGGGGAGGTGAAAAACTGTTTTTT.